Listed below are T cell receptor beta chains from one sample, sequenced in a study of shared clonotypes between healthy human individuals. Sequencing was performed with immunoSEQ multiplex PCR; in TCRdb, only in-frame clones are kept and a portion is missing. The sample records 630,000 or so clones, 95% to 98% being singletons. The sample taken for sequencing was naive CD8+ T cells sorted from blood. The receptor source for this set is a young man in good health. CDR3s include the opening cysteine and the closing phenylalanine or tryptophan. A D gene is named only where the DNA matches it firmly. Size is omitted from some rows. Given values are once, few, many or a class for expanded clones.

D gene,clone size,J gene,V gene,CDR3 protein,CDR3 DNA
NA,NA,TRBJ1-5,TRBV19,CASSIGWGNQPQHF,TGTGCCAGTAGTATCGGGTGGGGCAATCAGCCCCAGCATTTT
TRBD2,NA,TRBJ2-5,TRBV27,CASSLMASGRRETQYF,TGTGCCAGCAGTTTGATGGCTAGCGGGAGGAGGGAGACCCAGTACTTC
TRBD2,NA,TRBJ2-1,TRBV14,CASSPLAGVFNEQFF,TGTGCCAGCAGCCCCCTAGCGGGAGTTTTCAATGAGCAGTTCTTC
TRBD1,NA,TRBJ2-1,TRBV6-1,CASSAEGQVPYNEQFF,TGTGCCAGCAGTGCGGAGGGACAGGTCCCCTACAATGAGCAGTTCTTC
NA,NA,TRBJ1-1,TRBV5-6,CASSLAGYEAFF,TGTGCCAGCAGCTTGGCAGGCTATGAAGCTTTCTTT
NA,NA,TRBJ2-1,TRBV27,CASSSQGGSYNEQFF,TGTGCCAGCAGTTCGCAGGGCGGGTCCTACAATGAGCAGTTCTTC
NA,NA,TRBJ2-1,TRBV18,CASSPEPSYNEQFF,TGTGCCAGCTCACCCGAGCCCTCCTACAATGAGCAGTTCTTC
TRBD1,NA,TRBJ2-7,TRBV12-5,CASGLEQGYEQYF,TGTGCTAGTGGTTTGGAACAGGGGTACGAGCAGTACTTC
NA,NA,TRBJ2-1,TRBV27,CASSFVGGPYNEQFF,TGTGCCAGCAGTTTTGTAGGGGGTCCATACAATGAGCAGTTCTTC
NA,NA,TRBJ2-1,TRBV19,CASSPGPTYNEQFF,TGTGCCAGTAGCCCAGGGCCGACCTACAATGAGCAGTTCTTC
TRBD2,NA,TRBJ2-7,TRBV9,CASSPTGGADSYEQYF,TGTGCCAGCAGCCCAACGGGGGGAGCGGATTCTTACGAGCAGTACTTC
TRBD2,NA,TRBJ2-3,TRBV5-4,CASSPGTSGVITDTQYF,TGTGCCAGCAGCCCCGGGACTAGCGGAGTAATAACAGATACGCAGTATTTT
TRBD1,NA,TRBJ2-2,TRBV11-2,CASSALGGGRATGELFF,TGTGCCAGCAGCGCCTTAGGGGGCGGACGGGCCACCGGGGAGCTGTTTTTT
NA,NA,TRBJ2-3,TRBV7-9,CASDGDTQYF,TGTGCCAGCGATGGAGATACGCAGTATTTT
TRBD2,NA,TRBJ2-7,TRBV6-6,CASSAGGGYEQYF,TGTGCCAGCAGCGCTGGCGGGGGCTACGAGCAGTACTTC
TRBD1,once,TRBJ1-5,TRBV28,CASRTTGNSNQPQHF,TGTGCCAGCAGAACGACAGGGAATAGCAATCAGCCCCAGCATTTT
TRBD2,NA,TRBJ2-7,TRBV7-2,CASSRGTSGAYEQYF,TGTGCCAGCAGCCGGGGGACTAGCGGGGCCTACGAGCAGTACTTC
NA,NA,TRBJ2-5,TRBV11-2,CASSPWTEDDQETQYF,TGTGCCAGCAGCCCCTGGACAGAAGATGACCAAGAGACCCAGTACTTC